This TCR beta chain was captured in a study of cytomegalovirus exposure and HLA in healthy donors. For the study at large: In a later analysis, the roughly 130 validation repertoires were reported to have used the same platform as the approximately 620 first-cohort repertoires.

The germline V and J ends were trimmed by 3 bases and 0 bases, with 12 bases remaining between them. Germline-derived CDR1 and CDR2 are KGHSH and LQKENI. The CDR3 consists of 15 residues. Sequenced by immunoSEQ multiplex PCR; TCRdb stores in-frame clones only, minus some. The sample shows approximately 160,000 clones, roughly 89% of them seen only once. The donors were members of the validation cohort, which comprised about 120 subjects and was separate from the first cohort of 730 or so subjects. Notes on the study in general: The listing of 150 or so TCR beta chains classed them as cytomegalovirus-associated. Usually a TCR sequence was rare, but some public TCRs were found in many donors.

Comments on this clone: The antigen is undetermined.

Specimen: PBMCs. The receptor comes from a woman younger than 30 in good health and CMV-seropositive. The gene calls are TRBV18 and TRBJ2-7, with D maybe TRBD1 (6 bases). CDR3 bases: TGTGCCAGCTCACCTATGGGGGCTATCTCCTACGAGCAGTACTTC. Translated, it gives CASSPMGAISYEQYF.